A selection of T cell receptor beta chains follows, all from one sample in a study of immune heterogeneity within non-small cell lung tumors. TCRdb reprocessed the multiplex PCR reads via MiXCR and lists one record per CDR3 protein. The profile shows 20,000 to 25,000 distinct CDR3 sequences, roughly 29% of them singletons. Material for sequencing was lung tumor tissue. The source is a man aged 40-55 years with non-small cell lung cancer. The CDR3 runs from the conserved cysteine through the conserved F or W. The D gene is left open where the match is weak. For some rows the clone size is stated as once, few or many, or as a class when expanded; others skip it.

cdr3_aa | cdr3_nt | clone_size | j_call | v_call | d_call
CASIQAGWSEKLFF | TGTGCCAGCATCCAAGCAGGGTGGAGTGAAAAACTGTTTTTT | - | TRBJ1-4 | TRBV3-1 | -
CASSQDRPSSYNSPLHF | TGTGCCAGCAGCCAGGACAGGCCAAGCTCCTATAATTCACCCCTCCACTTT | many | TRBJ1-6 | TRBV12-3/TRBV12-4 | TRBD1
CASSPRDQPYGANVLTF | TGTGCCAGCAGTCCCCGGGACCAACCGTATGGGGCCAACGTCCTGACTTTC | - | TRBJ2-6 | TRBV6-2/TRBV6-3 | -
CASSYGLSSGTQFF | TGTGCCAGCAGTTATGGTTTAAGTTCCGGCACGCAGTTCTTC | few | TRBJ2-1 | TRBV6-6 | -
CASSFDRASNYGYTF | TGTGCCAGCAGCTTCGACAGGGCATCTAACTATGGCTACACCTTC | few | TRBJ1-2 | TRBV5-4 | TRBD1
CATSDLPLSRGPGELFF | TGTGCCACCAGTGATTTGCCGCTATCCAGGGGACCCGGGGAGCTGTTTTTT | many | TRBJ2-2 | TRBV24-1 | -
CASSLDVRNTIYF | TGTGCCAGCAGCTTGGACGTAAGAAACACCATATATTTT | - | TRBJ1-3 | TRBV5-7 | -
CASSLALWSPEAFF | TGTGCCAGCAGCTTAGCGCTTTGGTCTCCTGAAGCTTTCTTT | - | TRBJ1-1 | TRBV7-9 | -
CASSSAGFMNTEAFF | TGTGCCAGCAGTTCCGCGGGATTCATGAACACTGAAGCTTTCTTT | many | TRBJ1-1 | TRBV27 | -
CASGGHDGYEQYF | TGCGCCAGCGGGGGACACGATGGATACGAGCAGTACTTC | medium-sized | TRBJ2-7 | TRBV5-1 | -
CASSSRLSGIATNEKLFF | TGTGCCAGCAGCTCCCGGCTGTCAGGGATTGCAACTAATGAAAAACTGTTTTTT | - | TRBJ1-4 | TRBV7-9 | -
CASSLQFGPQLFREQFF | TGTGCCAGCAGCTTACAATTTGGGCCGCAGTTATTCCGGGAGCAGTTCTTC | many | TRBJ2-1 | TRBV7-8 | -
CAISAKRTGADEKLFF | TGTGCCATCAGTGCCAAAAGGACAGGGGCAGATGAAAAACTGTTTTTT | few | TRBJ1-4 | TRBV10-3 | TRBD1
CATSGGDGEGSYEQYF | TGTGCCACCAGTGGGGGGGACGGGGAGGGCTCCTACGAGCAGTACTTC | many | TRBJ2-7 | TRBV24-1 | TRBD2
CASSWGTGYDTQYF | TGTGCCAGTAGTTGGGGGACAGGTTACGATACGCAGTATTTT | - | TRBJ2-3 | TRBV19 | TRBD1
CASSLLGSAGTYNEQFF | TGTGCCAGCAGCTTACTCGGATCAGCGGGAACCTACAATGAGCAGTTCTTC | - | TRBJ2-1 | TRBV7-3 | TRBD2
CASRPGTGGNGELFF | TGCGCCAGCAGACCCGGGACAGGGGGCAACGGGGAGCTGTTTTTT | few | TRBJ2-2 | TRBV5-1 | TRBD1
CASSPGQGELNTESFF | TGTGCCAGCTCACCAGGACAGGGGGAGTTGAACACTGAATCTTTCTTT | - | TRBJ1-1 | TRBV18 | TRBD1
CATNGQVNQPQHF | TGTGCCACAAACGGACAGGTCAATCAGCCCCAGCATTTT | many | TRBJ1-5 | TRBV19 | TRBD1
CAISEQASGNTIYF | TGTGCCATCAGTGAGCAGGCATCTGGAAACACCATATATTTT | many | TRBJ1-3 | TRBV10-3 | -
CASSLFMGEDTQYF | TGTGCCAGCAGCTTATTCATGGGAGAAGATACGCAGTATTTT | - | TRBJ2-3 | TRBV11-3 | -
CASSPEGKGNQPKHF | TGTGCCAGCAGCCCCGAAGGGAAGGGCAATCAGCCCAAGCATTTT | - | TRBJ1-5 | TRBV6-2/TRBV6-3 | -
CASRVDRKNTEAFF | TGTGCCAGCAGAGTTGACAGAAAGAACACTGAAGCTTTCTTT | - | TRBJ1-1 | TRBV7-9 | -
CASSSSGPTGNTGELFF | TGTGCCAGTAGTTCCTCGGGACCGACAGGGAACACCGGGGAGCTGTTTTTT | few | TRBJ2-2 | TRBV19 | -
CASSLTEGSYNSPLHF | TGCGCCAGCAGCTTGACTGAGGGGTCCTATAATTCACCCCTCCACTTT | many | TRBJ1-6 | TRBV5-1 | -
CASSKGPGELFF | TGTGCCAGTAGTAAGGGACCCGGGGAGCTGTTTTTT | many | TRBJ2-2 | TRBV19 | -
CSAWVAGISYNEQFF | TGCAGTGCTTGGGTGGCGGGAATCTCCTACAATGAGCAGTTCTTC | few | TRBJ2-1 | TRBV20-1 | -
CASSSGSYEQYF | TGTGCCAGCTCATCGGGCAGCTACGAGCAGTACTTC | medium-sized | TRBJ2-7 | TRBV18 | -
CSLSGLGDNIQYF | TGCAGTTTATCGGGACTAGGCGATAACATTCAGTACTTC | - | TRBJ2-4 | TRBV20-1 | TRBD2
CASSTTLNEAFF | TGTGCCAGTAGTACCACTCTGAATGAAGCTTTCTTT | many | TRBJ1-1 | TRBV19 | -
CASSSRQSTNEKLFF | TGCGCCAGCAGCTCCCGACAGTCTACTAATGAAAAACTGTTTTTT | - | TRBJ1-4 | TRBV4-1 | -
CASSSTGTSGQTQYF | TGTGCCAGCAGCTCTACCGGGACTAGCGGACAGACCCAGTACTTC | few | TRBJ2-5 | TRBV11-2 | TRBD2
CASSFGLVREQYF | TGTGCCAGCAGCTTTGGTCTAGTACGCGAGCAGTACTTC | many | TRBJ2-7 | TRBV7-2 | -
CAWSKGPGQFF | TGTGCCTGGAGTAAAGGGCCAGGGCAGTTCTTC | - | TRBJ2-1 | TRBV30 | -
CASSPNRGTQYF | TGTGCCAGCAGTCCAAACAGGGGGACCCAGTACTTC | - | TRBJ2-5 | TRBV12-3/TRBV12-4 | TRBD1
CASSQGQRSSGANVLTF | TGTGCCAGCAGCCAGGGACAGCGTAGCTCTGGGGCCAACGTCCTGACTTTC | - | TRBJ2-6 | TRBV5-4 | TRBD1
CASSSTAGVGELFF | TGTGCCAGCAGCTCGACAGCGGGTGTTGGGGAGCTGTTTTTT | - | TRBJ2-2 | TRBV5-4 | -
CASSVDSGRDEQFF | TGCGCCAGCAGTGTAGATAGCGGGAGAGATGAGCAGTTCTTC | many | TRBJ2-1 | TRBV10-2 | TRBD2
CASSQGTATGELFF | TGTGCCAGCAGCCAAGGGACCGCGACCGGGGAGCTGTTTTTT | - | TRBJ2-2 | TRBV4-2 | -
CASSQSRSTDTQYF | TGTGCCAGCAGCCAGAGTAGAAGCACAGATACGCAGTATTTT | - | TRBJ2-3 | TRBV7-3 | -
CASNGRFGTGANVLTF | TGTGCCAGCAACGGCCGGTTTGGGACTGGGGCCAACGTCCTGACTTTC | - | TRBJ2-6 | TRBV9 | -
CASSLVGTEAFF | TGTGCCAGCAGCTTAGTAGGTACTGAAGCTTTCTTT | many | TRBJ1-1 | TRBV11-3 | -
CASRFRPGSYNSPPHF | TGTGCCAGCAGGTTCAGGCCGGGGTCCTATAATTCACCCCCCCACTTT | few | TRBJ1-6 | TRBV2 | -